The rows below give T cell receptor beta chains drawn from one sample of a study of blood T cell repertoires in COVID-19. TCRdb's copy holds only in-frame clones and misses some; the assay was immunoSEQ multiplex PCR. Of 300,000 to 400,000 clones in the sample, 85% to 95% are singletons; the top ten hold approximately 4.1%. The sequenced material came from PBMCs or T cells enriched from blood (not recorded which). The origin of the receptors is a woman in her thirties who had been exposed to COVID-19. Each CDR3 is given with its conserved first and last residue. The order of the fields is J gene, V gene, D gene, clone size, CDR3 DNA, CDR3 protein. The D gene is left open where the match is weak. Clone size is not always given. Where it is, it says once, few, many or a class for expanded clones.

J gene: TRBJ1-2
V gene: TRBV7-9
D gene: TRBD1
clone size: .
CDR3 DNA: TGTGCCAGCAGCTTAGTGGGACAGGGAAACTATGGCTACACCTTC
CDR3 protein: CASSLVGQGNYGYTF

J gene: TRBJ1-2
V gene: TRBV10-3
D gene: TRBD1
clone size: .
CDR3 DNA: TGTGCCATCAGTGACGGGACAGGGGGCTATGGCTACACCTTC
CDR3 protein: CAISDGTGGYGYTF

J gene: TRBJ1-5
V gene: TRBV19
D gene: TRBD1
clone size: .
CDR3 DNA: TGTGCCAGTATAGAAAGGACAGGGGCGATACATCAGCCCCAGCATTTT
CDR3 protein: CASIERTGAIHQPQHF

J gene: TRBJ2-3
V gene: TRBV24-1
D gene: TRBD1
clone size: .
CDR3 DNA: TGTGCCACCAGCGAACAGGGGGCGAGCACAGATACGCAGTATTTT
CDR3 protein: CATSEQGASTDTQYF

J gene: TRBJ2-7
V gene: TRBV28
D gene: .
clone size: .
CDR3 DNA: TGTGCCAGCAGTTCGATGACAGCCGTTATCTACGAGCAGTACTTC
CDR3 protein: CASSSMTAVIYEQYF

J gene: TRBJ2-3
V gene: TRBV20-1
D gene: .
clone size: few
CDR3 DNA: TGCAGTGCCCAAGCGGGAGATACGCAGTATTTT
CDR3 protein: CSAQAGDTQYF

J gene: TRBJ2-7
V gene: TRBV5-1
D gene: TRBD1
clone size: .
CDR3 DNA: TGCGCCAGTTCGACAGGGTCAATTTACTCCTACGAGCAGTACTTC
CDR3 protein: CASSTGSIYSYEQYF

J gene: TRBJ2-7
V gene: TRBV6-5
D gene: .
clone size: .
CDR3 DNA: TGTGCCAGCAGGCAGGTAGGCCCCTACGAGCAGTACTTC
CDR3 protein: CASRQVGPYEQYF

J gene: TRBJ2-2
V gene: TRBV5-1
D gene: TRBD1
clone size: few
CDR3 DNA: TGCGCCAGCAGCTCGACAGGGGTTGCGAACACCGGGGAGCTGTTTTTT
CDR3 protein: CASSSTGVANTGELFF

J gene: TRBJ2-1
V gene: TRBV7-9
D gene: .
clone size: .
CDR3 DNA: TGTGCCAGCAGCTCAAAACTAGATGAGGTCAATGAGCAGTTCTTC
CDR3 protein: CASSSKLDEVNEQFF

J gene: TRBJ2-1
V gene: TRBV14
D gene: TRBD2
clone size: .
CDR3 DNA: TGTGCCAGCAGCCCTTTCAAGGGAGGGTTGAGAAATGAGCAGTTCTTC
CDR3 protein: CASSPFKGGLRNEQFF

J gene: TRBJ1-2
V gene: TRBV19
D gene: .
clone size: .
CDR3 DNA: TGTGCCAGTAGTAGAGGGATGTGGGGCTACACCTTC
CDR3 protein: CASSRGMWGYTF

J gene: TRBJ1-5
V gene: TRBV3-1/TRBV3-2
D gene: TRBD1
clone size: .
CDR3 DNA: TGTGCCAGCAGCCACTCCGGGACAGATCAGCCCCAGCATTTT
CDR3 protein: CASSHSGTDQPQHF

J gene: TRBJ2-2
V gene: TRBV29-1
D gene: .
clone size: .
CDR3 DNA: TGCAGCGTTGAATGGTCGAGCGGGGAGCTGTTTTTT
CDR3 protein: CSVEWSSGELFF

J gene: TRBJ2-1
V gene: TRBV19
D gene: .
clone size: .
CDR3 DNA: TGTGCCAGTAGTATAGCTCGGGGGGCGAAGAATGAGCAGTTCTTC
CDR3 protein: CASSIARGAKNEQFF

J gene: TRBJ2-3
V gene: TRBV11-2
D gene: TRBD2
clone size: once
CDR3 DNA: TGTGCCAGCAGCTTAGCTAGCGGGGGGAGAGGAGATACGCAGTATTTT
CDR3 protein: CASSLASGGRGDTQYF

J gene: TRBJ2-5
V gene: TRBV7-2
D gene: TRBD2
clone size: .
CDR3 DNA: TGTGCCAGCAGACTGCATCGGACTAGCGGGGGGACGCTCCAAGAGACCCAGTACTTC
CDR3 protein: CASRLHRTSGGTLQETQYF

J gene: TRBJ2-2
V gene: TRBV19
D gene: .
clone size: .
CDR3 DNA: TGTGCCAGTACCCCAGGGTGGGCCGGGGAGCTGTTTTTT
CDR3 protein: CASTPGWAGELFF

J gene: TRBJ2-3
V gene: TRBV7-9
D gene: TRBD2
clone size: once
CDR3 DNA: TGTGCCAGCAGCTTAGCGCGACTAGCGGGGGGGCCTGGGGATACGCAGTATTTT
CDR3 protein: CASSLARLAGGPGDTQYF

J gene: TRBJ2-1
V gene: TRBV7-6
D gene: TRBD1
clone size: few
CDR3 DNA: TGTGCCAGCAGCCCCCGGTCCGGGACAGGGTCTGATGAGCAGTTCTTC
CDR3 protein: CASSPRSGTGSDEQFF

J gene: TRBJ2-3
V gene: TRBV5-1
D gene: TRBD2
clone size: .
CDR3 DNA: TGCGCCAGCAGCCCCCCGACTAGCGGGGTGACAGATACGCAGTATTTT
CDR3 protein: CASSPPTSGVTDTQYF

J gene: TRBJ2-3
V gene: TRBV6-4
D gene: .
clone size: once
CDR3 DNA: TGTGCCAGCAGTGTATTTGCCGGCGGTACTAGCACAGATACGCAGTATTTT
CDR3 protein: CASSVFAGGTSTDTQYF

J gene: TRBJ1-2
V gene: TRBV9
D gene: .
clone size: .
CDR3 DNA: TGTGCCAGCAGCGTAGCTAACGGGGGAGGCTATGGCTACACCTTC
CDR3 protein: CASSVANGGGYGYTF

J gene: TRBJ2-3
V gene: TRBV3-1/TRBV3-2
D gene: TRBD2
clone size: .
CDR3 DNA: TGTGCCAGCAGCCGCAGCGGGGCGTTCACAGATACGCAGTATTTT
CDR3 protein: CASSRSGAFTDTQYF

J gene: TRBJ1-1
V gene: TRBV29-1
D gene: TRBD1
clone size: .
CDR3 DNA: TGCAGCGTAAAAAAGTGGACAGGGGTGGAAGCTTTCTTT
CDR3 protein: CSVKKWTGVEAFF

J gene: TRBJ1-1
V gene: TRBV5-1
D gene: .
clone size: .
CDR3 DNA: TGCGCCAGCAGCTTGGCCGGTCCCGAGGCTGAAGCTTTCTTT
CDR3 protein: CASSLAGPEAEAFF

J gene: TRBJ1-2
V gene: TRBV7-9
D gene: TRBD1
clone size: .
CDR3 DNA: TGTGCCAGCAGCACGGACAGGGGAGACTATGGCTACACCTTC
CDR3 protein: CASSTDRGDYGYTF

J gene: TRBJ1-2
V gene: TRBV7-2
D gene: .
clone size: .
CDR3 DNA: TGTGCCAGCAGGTCACCCCGCGGGGGCTACACCTTC
CDR3 protein: CASRSPRGGYTF

J gene: TRBJ1-5
V gene: TRBV7-2
D gene: .
clone size: .
CDR3 DNA: TGTGCCAGCAGCTTCTCCCCCAGCAATCAGCCCCAGCATTTT
CDR3 protein: CASSFSPSNQPQHF

J gene: TRBJ2-1
V gene: TRBV7-8
D gene: TRBD2
clone size: .
CDR3 DNA: TGTGCCAGCAGCCGAGGGCCTAGCGGGGAGGGGGGTGAGCAGTTCTTC
CDR3 protein: CASSRGPSGEGGEQFF

J gene: TRBJ1-3
V gene: TRBV6-5
D gene: .
clone size: few
CDR3 DNA: TGTGCCAGCAGCCGTGGAAACACCATATATTTT
CDR3 protein: CASSRGNTIYF

J gene: TRBJ1-2
V gene: TRBV4-1
D gene: .
clone size: .
CDR3 DNA: TGCGCCAGCAGCGACAGAAAAACTAACTATGGCTACACCTTC
CDR3 protein: CASSDRKTNYGYTF

J gene: TRBJ2-6
V gene: TRBV11-2
D gene: .
clone size: .
CDR3 DNA: TGTGCCAGCAGCTCGGGGACAAACTCTGGGGCCAACGTCCTGACTTTC
CDR3 protein: CASSSGTNSGANVLTF

J gene: TRBJ2-2
V gene: TRBV6-5
D gene: TRBD2
clone size: .
CDR3 DNA: TGTGCCAGCAGGGGTCGGGGGGAGACCGGGGAGCTGTTTTTT
CDR3 protein: CASRGRGETGELFF

J gene: TRBJ1-2
V gene: TRBV6-1
D gene: TRBD1
clone size: .
CDR3 DNA: TGTGCCAGCAGTGGGGGACAGGGCTCTATTGGATATGGCTACACCTTC
CDR3 protein: CASSGGQGSIGYGYTF

J gene: TRBJ1-3
V gene: TRBV5-1
D gene: .
clone size: .
CDR3 DNA: TGCGCCAGCAGCTTGGTCGGTCGGAACACCATATATTTT
CDR3 protein: CASSLVGRNTIYF

J gene: TRBJ2-7
V gene: TRBV5-6
D gene: .
clone size: .
CDR3 DNA: TGTGCCAGCAGCTTGGTCTCGTACGAGCAGTACTTC
CDR3 protein: CASSLVSYEQYF

J gene: TRBJ2-5
V gene: TRBV18
D gene: TRBD1
clone size: .
CDR3 DNA: TGTGCCAGCTCACCCTGGACAGGCCAAGAGACCCAGTACTTC
CDR3 protein: CASSPWTGQETQYF

J gene: TRBJ1-5
V gene: TRBV15
D gene: .
clone size: once
CDR3 DNA: TGTGCCACCAGCAGAGATGACAGGTTAGTCGATCAGCCCCAGCATTTT
CDR3 protein: CATSRDDRLVDQPQHF

J gene: TRBJ2-1
V gene: TRBV11-3
D gene: .
clone size: .
CDR3 DNA: TGTGCCAGCAGCGCCGGGGGAAGCTCCTACAATGAGCAGTTCTTC
CDR3 protein: CASSAGGSSYNEQFF

J gene: TRBJ2-3
V gene: TRBV9
D gene: .
clone size: .
CDR3 DNA: TGTGCCAGCAACCCCATCCCAACTAGCACAGATACGCAGTATTTT
CDR3 protein: CASNPIPTSTDTQYF

J gene: TRBJ2-3
V gene: TRBV9
D gene: .
clone size: few
CDR3 DNA: TGTGCCAGCAGCCCCAGGACGGCAGGGGGCACAGATACGCAGTATTTT
CDR3 protein: CASSPRTAGGTDTQYF

J gene: TRBJ2-5
V gene: TRBV19
D gene: .
clone size: .
CDR3 DNA: TGTGCCAGTAGCTCTTTCGAAGAGACCCAGTACTTC
CDR3 protein: CASSSFEETQYF

J gene: TRBJ2-7
V gene: TRBV6-6
D gene: TRBD2
clone size: .
CDR3 DNA: TGTGCCAGCAGTCAACGATGGACTAGCGGGGGGCGAAGCTCCTACGAGCAGTACTTC
CDR3 protein: CASSQRWTSGGRSSYEQYF

J gene: TRBJ1-3
V gene: TRBV7-6
D gene: TRBD1
clone size: .
CDR3 DNA: TGTGCCAGCAGCTCTAGACAGGGCCTCTCTGGAAACACCATATATTTT
CDR3 protein: CASSSRQGLSGNTIYF

J gene: TRBJ1-2
V gene: TRBV3-1/TRBV3-2
D gene: .
clone size: .
CDR3 DNA: TGTGCCAGCAGCCAAGGCGGGGCAGCCCTCGTAAACTATGGCTACACCTTC
CDR3 protein: CASSQGGAALVNYGYTF

J gene: TRBJ1-4
V gene: TRBV9
D gene: .
clone size: once
CDR3 DNA: TGTGCCAGCAGCGTTGACAGTGGGCATAATGAAAAACTGTTTTTT
CDR3 protein: CASSVDSGHNEKLFF

J gene: TRBJ2-1
V gene: TRBV14
D gene: .
clone size: .
CDR3 DNA: TGTGCCAGCAGCACCCGGGGGCGGGGGCACAATGAGCAGTTCTTC
CDR3 protein: CASSTRGRGHNEQFF

J gene: TRBJ2-3
V gene: TRBV4-3
D gene: TRBD2
clone size: .
CDR3 DNA: TGCGCCAGCAGCCAAGGGGGACTAGCGGAAACAGATACGCAGTATTTT
CDR3 protein: CASSQGGLAETDTQYF

J gene: TRBJ1-2
V gene: TRBV9
D gene: TRBD1
clone size: .
CDR3 DNA: TGTGCCAGCAGCGCGGGACAGGGGGCCTATGGCTACACCTTC
CDR3 protein: CASSAGQGAYGYTF

J gene: TRBJ1-6
V gene: TRBV25-1
D gene: TRBD1
clone size: .
CDR3 DNA: TGTGCCAGCGCCAGGGGGGCCTCTAATTCACCCCTCCACTTT
CDR3 protein: CASARGASNSPLHF